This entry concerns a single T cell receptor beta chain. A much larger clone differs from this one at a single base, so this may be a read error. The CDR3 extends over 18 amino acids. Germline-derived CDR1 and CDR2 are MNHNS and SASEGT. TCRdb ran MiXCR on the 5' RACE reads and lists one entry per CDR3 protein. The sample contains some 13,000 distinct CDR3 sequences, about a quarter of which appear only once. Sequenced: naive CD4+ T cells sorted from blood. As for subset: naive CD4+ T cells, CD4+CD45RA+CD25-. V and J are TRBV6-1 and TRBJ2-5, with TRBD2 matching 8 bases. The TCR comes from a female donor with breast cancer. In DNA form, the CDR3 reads TGTGCCAGCAGTGAAGGTTTGATTGTACTAGCGGCTAAAGAGACCCAGCACTTC. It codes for CASSEGLIVLAAKETQHF.